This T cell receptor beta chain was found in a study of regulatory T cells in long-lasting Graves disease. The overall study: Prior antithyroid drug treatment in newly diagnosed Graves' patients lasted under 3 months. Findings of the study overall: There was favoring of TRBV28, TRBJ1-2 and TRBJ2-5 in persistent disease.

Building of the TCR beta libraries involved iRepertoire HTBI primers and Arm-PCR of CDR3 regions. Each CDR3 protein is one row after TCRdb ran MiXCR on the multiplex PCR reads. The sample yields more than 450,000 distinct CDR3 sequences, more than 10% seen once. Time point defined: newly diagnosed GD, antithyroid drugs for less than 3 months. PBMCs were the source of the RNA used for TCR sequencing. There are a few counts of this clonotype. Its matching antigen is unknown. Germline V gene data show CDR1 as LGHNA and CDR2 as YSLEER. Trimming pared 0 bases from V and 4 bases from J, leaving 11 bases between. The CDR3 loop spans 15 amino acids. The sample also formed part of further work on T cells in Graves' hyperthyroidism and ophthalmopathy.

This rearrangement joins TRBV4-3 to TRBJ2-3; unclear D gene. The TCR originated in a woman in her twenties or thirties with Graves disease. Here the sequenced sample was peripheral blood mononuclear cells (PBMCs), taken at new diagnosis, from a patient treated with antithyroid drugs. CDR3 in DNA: TGCGCCAGCAGCCAAGAGCGGCGGAGTGCAGATACGCAGTATTTT. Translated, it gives CASSQERRSADTQYF.